This T cell receptor beta chain was identified in a study of blood T cell repertoires in COVID-19. Data came from immunoSEQ multiplex PCR; TCRdb stores just in-frame clones and leaves some out. Of 200,000 to 250,000 clones in the sample, 75% to 90% were seen once. With 5 bases clipped from V and 6 bases from J, the junction kept 8 bases outside the gene matches. This CDR3 comprises 14 residues. CDR1 and CDR2 (germline): SGHVS, FQNEAQ. The rearrangement links TRBV7-8 to TRBJ1-2, with 8 nucleotides matching TRBD1. This sequence was found in a human donor in a cohort sampled during active COVID-19. Sequences were obtained from peripheral blood. The CDR3 sequence: CASSLRTGFNGYTF. In DNA form, the CDR3 reads TGTGCCAGCAGCCTGAGGACAGGGTTCAATGGCTACACCTTC.